Here is one T cell receptor (beta chain) with its context. No antigen is known for it. The data were taken from a study of cytomegalovirus exposure and HLA in healthy donors. About the study: Unique TCR beta sequences numbering approximately 120 million came from around 180 million T cells in an earlier analysis. Study-wide results and limits: Later on, a genetic analysis was performed. It linked a missense variant in DCLRE1C with V- and J-gene trimming of TCR beta. Donors belonging to an Asian-associated ancestry cluster reportedly showed fewer N-insertions in productive TCRs than the approximately 690-donor mean, according to what a later analysis found. Per a prior analysis, the majority of TCR beta V segments were productive roughly 90% or roughly 30% of the time.

PCR primers comprised 60 Vbeta and 13 Jbeta primers. The data were produced by immunoSEQ multiplex PCR, yet TCRdb's version contains in-frame clones alone and is incomplete. This sample yields just over 150,000 clones, of which approximately 81% are seen a single time; roughly 2.3% belongs to the top ten. CDR1 and CDR2 from the germline V gene are MNHEY and SVGAGI. Trimming shortened V by 6 bases and J by 4 bases, and 12 bases separated the two germline ends. The CDR3 has 13 residues. This clonotype was sampled from a woman aged 18-30 years in good health and CMV-seronegative. The sequenced material came from PBMCs. The rearrangement uses TRBV6-5 and TRBJ1-2; weak D call: TRBD1 (6 bases). This CDR3 reads CASRATGTYGYTF. DNA for the CDR3: TGTGCCAGCAGGGCAACAGGGACCTATGGCTACACCTTC.